This T cell receptor beta chain was found in a study of T cell repertoires in cytomegalovirus infection. Study background: CMV epitopes that were recently identified and HLA-C-restricted were used alongside well-studied HLA-B-restricted ones. An indication of both CMV infection and matching HLA type came from public TCR beta signatures.

Notes on this clonotype: The antigen is undetermined.

CDR3 length equals 17 residues. Germline CDR1 is LGHNA and CDR2 is YSLEER. Trimming took 1 base from V and 6 from J; bases not matched to a gene: 6. General observations from the study: Summed frequency of public TCR beta families distinguished CMV carriers with the relevant HLA. What dominated the ex vivo response were HLA-C-restricted CMV-specific TCR beta clonotypes.

In TCRdb, the reads were re-called with MiXCR into one record per CDR3 protein. The table shows hundreds of thousands of distinct CDR3 sequences, with 30% to 40% occurring only once. The sequencing used cultured PBMCs, collected from culture after CMV antigen stimulation. V gene TRBV4-3 combines with J gene TRBJ2-2; 12 nucleotides match TRBD2. This sequence originates from a human donor in good health (CMV status not recorded). Some clones in this sample may be carry-over from other donors' samples. The CDR3 spells CASSQGSSGRGSGELFF. The CDR3 nucleotides are TGCGCCAGCAGCCAAGGATCTAGCGGGAGGGGATCCGGGGAGCTGTTTTTT.